A selection of T cell receptor beta chains follows, all from one sample in a study of blood T cell repertoires in COVID-19. Here immunoSEQ multiplex PCR was the method, and the copy in TCRdb shows in-frame clones only, minus some. The sample records 220,000 or so clones, approximately 85% being singletons. The specimen was peripheral blood. The receptors derive from a man aged 50-59 years who had recovered from COVID-19. Each CDR3 is given with its conserved first and last residue. The D gene is left open where the match is weak. Size is stated for part of the rows, as once, few or many counts, or as a class when the clone is expanded.

clone_size d_call j_call v_call cdr3_aa cdr3_nt
NA TRBD2 TRBJ2-3 TRBV7-6 CASSPGRAGGLDTQYF TGTGCCAGCAGCCCCGGGCGTGCGGGAGGTCTCGATACGCAGTATTTT
NA TRBD2 TRBJ2-3 TRBV28 CASSGLAGGRDTQYF TGTGCCAGCAGCGGACTAGCGGGAGGGAGGGATACGCAGTATTTT
NA NA TRBJ2-5 TRBV5-1 CASSLGAGPQETQYF TGCGCCAGCAGCTTGGGGGCGGGTCCCCAAGAGACCCAGTACTTC
NA NA TRBJ2-2 TRBV9 CASSKGMGTGELFF TGTGCCAGCAGTAAGGGGATGGGCACCGGGGAGCTGTTTTTT
NA TRBD2 TRBJ2-1 TRBV5-1 CASNTPGLAGVNEQFF TGCGCCAGCAACACCCCGGGACTAGCGGGAGTCAATGAGCAGTTCTTC
NA NA TRBJ2-1 TRBV1 CTSSQDILAGGIRNNEQFF TGCACCAGCAGCCAAGATATCCTAGCGGGAGGGATTAGGAACAATGAGCAGTTCTTC
NA TRBD1 TRBJ2-2 TRBV10-2 CASMGQGFSGELFF TGCGCCAGCATGGGACAGGGCTTTTCCGGGGAGCTGTTTTTT
NA TRBD1 TRBJ1-5 TRBV25-1 CASSDPAQGVFMHF TGTGCCAGCAGTGACCCTGCGCAGGGGGTATTTATGCATTTT
NA TRBD2 TRBJ2-1 TRBV5-5 CASSPLAGGRDNEQFF TGTGCCAGCAGCCCCCTAGCGGGAGGGCGGGACAATGAGCAGTTCTTC
NA NA TRBJ2-7 TRBV27 CASSPTAYEQYF TGTGCCAGCAGTCCCACAGCATACGAGCAGTACTTC
NA NA TRBJ2-3 TRBV2 CASSEQGVGTDTQYF TGTGCCAGCAGTGAACAGGGCGTCGGCACAGATACGCAGTATTTT
once NA TRBJ2-2 TRBV27 CASSPRMAGIGELFF TGTGCCAGCAGTCCGCGGATGGCCGGGATCGGGGAGCTGTTTTTT
NA NA TRBJ2-1 TRBV6-5 CASRPGLERNNEQFF TGTGCCAGCAGGCCGGGACTGGAACGCAACAATGAGCAGTTCTTC
NA NA TRBJ1-6 TRBV28 CASSLSAGSNSPLHF TGTGCCAGCAGTTTGTCAGCAGGGTCTAATTCACCCCTCCACTTT
NA TRBD2 TRBJ2-7 TRBV10-1 CASSEWWGTSGRFHEQYF TGCGCCAGCAGTGAGTGGTGGGGGACTAGCGGGAGGTTCCACGAGCAGTACTTC
NA TRBD2 TRBJ2-1 TRBV9 CASSVTSGHSYNEQFF TGTGCCAGCAGCGTGACTAGCGGGCACTCCTACAATGAGCAGTTCTTC
many NA TRBJ2-1 TRBV19 CASRPLTRPEQFF TGTGCCAGTAGGCCTCTGACTAGGCCTGAGCAGTTCTTC